The source of this TCR beta chain is a study of regulatory T cells in long-lasting Graves disease. Findings of the study overall: When disease was persistent, TRBV28, TRBJ1-2 and TRBJ2-5 were the favored segments. Having few samples may have compromised the accuracy.

Combining iRepertoire HTBI primers with Arm-PCR of CDR3 regions, the authors built TCR beta libraries. Via MiXCR, TCRdb re-called the multiplex PCR reads, giving one row per CDR3 protein. In the table there are around 400,000 distinct CDR3 sequences, 12% of which are singletons. About this clonotype itself: The antigen is not known.

Time point: newly diagnosed GD, antithyroid drugs for less than 3 months. From PBMCs, RNA was extracted and then used to make the TCR library. This CDR3 contains 11 residues. Trimming took 8 bases from V and 1 from J, leaving 4 bases between them. Germline V gene sequence: CDR1 KGHDR, CDR2 SFDVKD. The same data also went into a second study, on T cells in Graves' hyperthyroidism and ophthalmopathy. That source adds: Graves' hyperthyroidism was deemed stable given no ophthalmopathy progression within 18 months.

The sample consisted of peripheral blood mononuclear cells (PBMCs), taken at new diagnosis, from a patient treated with antithyroid drugs. The rearrangement links TRBV24-1 to TRBJ1-1; no reliable D call. This receptor was identified in a woman aged 18-29 years with Graves disease. The CDR3 here is CATMTNTEAFF. In nucleotides, the CDR3 is TGTGCCACCATGACGAACACTGAAGCTTTCTTT.